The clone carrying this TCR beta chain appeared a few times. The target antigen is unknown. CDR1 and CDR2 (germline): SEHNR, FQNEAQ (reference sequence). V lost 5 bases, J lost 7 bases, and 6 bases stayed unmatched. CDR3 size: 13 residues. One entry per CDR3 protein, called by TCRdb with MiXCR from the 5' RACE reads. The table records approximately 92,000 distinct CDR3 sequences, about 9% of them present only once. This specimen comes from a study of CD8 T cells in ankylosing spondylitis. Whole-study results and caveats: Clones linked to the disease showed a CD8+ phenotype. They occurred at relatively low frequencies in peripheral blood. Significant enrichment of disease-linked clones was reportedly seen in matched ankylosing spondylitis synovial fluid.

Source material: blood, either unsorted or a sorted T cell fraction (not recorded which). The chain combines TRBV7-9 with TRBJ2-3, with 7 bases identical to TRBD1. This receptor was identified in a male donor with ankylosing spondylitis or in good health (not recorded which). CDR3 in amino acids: CASSRDRANTQYF. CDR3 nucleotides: TGTGCCAGCAGCAGAGACAGGGCAAATACGCAGTATTTT.